This T cell receptor beta chain was recorded in a study of T cell repertoires in aging, cancer and after chemotherapy. Study overall: Healthy donor repertoires were recorded over several months to years and showed clear clonal overlap.

With 6 bases removed from V and 5 bases from J, the gap between germline ends came to 14 bases. The CDR3 totals 13 residues. Germline assignment: CDR1 SQVTM and CDR2 ANQGSEA. A mixed TRB-A/B primer pool amplified rearranged TRB by multiplex touch-down PCR. TCRdb used MiXCR to reprocess the multiplex PCR reads, holding one entry per CDR3 protein. This sample has fewer than 4,000 distinct CDR3 sequences, with nearly 35% found just once. Notes on this clonotype: Its antigen is not known.

Amplification of TCR beta used genomic DNA extracted from peripheral blood. Study observations and caveats: Rebound thymic output was suggested by rising median generation probability during chemotherapy in each cancer cohort.

The source is a human donor in good health. The gene calls are TRBV29-1 and TRBJ1-5, with D possibly matching TRBD1 (5 bases). Sequencing input: blood. This chain's CDR3 is CSVQRGGDQPQHF. CDR3 in DNA: TGCAGCGTCCAGCGGGGAGGGGATCAGCCCCAGCATTTT.